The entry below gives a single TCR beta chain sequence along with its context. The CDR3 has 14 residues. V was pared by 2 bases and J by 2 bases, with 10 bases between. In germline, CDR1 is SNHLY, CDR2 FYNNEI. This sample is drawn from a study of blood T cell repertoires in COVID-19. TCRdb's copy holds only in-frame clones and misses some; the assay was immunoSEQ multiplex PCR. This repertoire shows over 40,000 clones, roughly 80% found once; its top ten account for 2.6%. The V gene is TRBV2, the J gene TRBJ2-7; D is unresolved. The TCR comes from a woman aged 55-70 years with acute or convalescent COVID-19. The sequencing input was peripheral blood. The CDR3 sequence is CASSELPLPYEQYF. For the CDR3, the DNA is TGTGCCAGCAGTGAACTTCCCCTTCCCTACGAGCAGTACTTC.